This T cell receptor beta chain was captured in a study of control samples from healthy donors and cancer patients. Profiled with immunoSEQ multiplex PCR; TCRdb holds only in-frame clones, not every one. This table has 110,000 or so clones, around nine tenths appearing once. Germline assignment: CDR1 SGHTA and CDR2 FQGNSA. The ends were cut back, 2 bases at V and 4 bases at J, with 5 bases in the middle. This CDR3 has 13 amino acids. This clone was recorded once. Sequencing used blood. J is TRBJ1-4 and V is TRBV7-2; D remains ambiguous. This sequence was found in a man aged 30-40 years in good health. The CDR3 loop reads CASSLNSNEKLFF. CDR3 DNA: TGTGCCAGCAGCTTAAACAGTAATGAAAAACTGTTTTTT.